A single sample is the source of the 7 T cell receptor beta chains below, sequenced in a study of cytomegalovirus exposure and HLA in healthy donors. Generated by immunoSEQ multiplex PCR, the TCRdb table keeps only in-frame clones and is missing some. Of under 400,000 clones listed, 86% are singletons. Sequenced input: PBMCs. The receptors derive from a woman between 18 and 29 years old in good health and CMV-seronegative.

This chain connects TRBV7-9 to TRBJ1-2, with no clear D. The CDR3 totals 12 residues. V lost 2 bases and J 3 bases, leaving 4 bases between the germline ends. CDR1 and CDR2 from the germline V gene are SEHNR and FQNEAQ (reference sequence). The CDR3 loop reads CASSLSDYGYTF. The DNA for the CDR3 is TGTGCCAGCAGCTTATCTGACTATGGCTACACCTTC.

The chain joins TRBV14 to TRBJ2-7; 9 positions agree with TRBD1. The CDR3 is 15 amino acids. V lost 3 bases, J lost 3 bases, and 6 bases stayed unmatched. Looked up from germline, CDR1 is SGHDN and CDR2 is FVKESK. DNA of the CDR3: TGTGCCAGCAGCCAGTTGGGGACAGGGTACTACGAGCAGTACTTC. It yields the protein CASSQLGTGYYEQYF. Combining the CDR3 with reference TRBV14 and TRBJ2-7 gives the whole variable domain EAGVTQFPSHSVIEKGQTVTLRCDPISGHDNLYWYRRVMGKEIKFLLHFVKESKQDESGMPNNRFLAERTGGTYSTLKVQPAELEDSGVYFCASSQLGTGYYEQYFGPGTRLTVT.

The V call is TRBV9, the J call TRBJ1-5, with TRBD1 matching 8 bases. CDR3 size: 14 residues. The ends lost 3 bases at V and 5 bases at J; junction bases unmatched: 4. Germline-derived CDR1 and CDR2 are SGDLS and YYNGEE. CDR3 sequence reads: CASSDGQGYQPQHF. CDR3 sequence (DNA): TGTGCCAGCAGCGACGGACAGGGTTATCAGCCCCAGCATTTT. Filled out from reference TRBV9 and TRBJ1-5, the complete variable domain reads DSGVTQTPKHLITATGQRVTLRCSPRSGDLSVYWYQQSLDQGLQFLIQYYNGEERAKGNILERFSAQQFPDLHSELNLSSLELGDSALYFCASSDGQGYQPQHFGDGTRLSIL.

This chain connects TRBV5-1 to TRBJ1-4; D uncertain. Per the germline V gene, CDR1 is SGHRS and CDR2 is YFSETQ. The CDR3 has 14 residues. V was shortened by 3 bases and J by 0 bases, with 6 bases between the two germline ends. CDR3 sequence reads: CASSSTATNEKLFF. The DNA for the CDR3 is TGCGCCAGCAGCTCAACAGCAACTAATGAAAAACTGTTTTTT.

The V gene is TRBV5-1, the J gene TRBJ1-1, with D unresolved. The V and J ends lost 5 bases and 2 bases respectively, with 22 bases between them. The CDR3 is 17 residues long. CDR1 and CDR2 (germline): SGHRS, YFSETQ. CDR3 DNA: TGCGCCAGCAGACGAGGGCTCCCTAGTTGGTTAAACACTGAAGCTTTCTTT. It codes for CASRRGLPSWLNTEAFF.

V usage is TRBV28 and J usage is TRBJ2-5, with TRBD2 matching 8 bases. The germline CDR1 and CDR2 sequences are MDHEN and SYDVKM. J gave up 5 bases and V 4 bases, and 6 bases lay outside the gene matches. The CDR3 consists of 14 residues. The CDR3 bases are TGTGCCAGCAGTTGGGTAGCGGGGAGGGAGACCCAGTACTTC. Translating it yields CASSWVAGRETQYF.

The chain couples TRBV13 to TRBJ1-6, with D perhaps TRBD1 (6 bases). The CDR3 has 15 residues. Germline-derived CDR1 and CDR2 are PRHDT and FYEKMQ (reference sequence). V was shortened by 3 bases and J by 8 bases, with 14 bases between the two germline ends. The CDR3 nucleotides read TGTGCCAGCAGCTTCCTACAGGGTAGGGATTCACCCCTCCACTTT. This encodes CASSFLQGRDSPLHF.